This TCR beta chain is drawn from a study of OX40 agonist ivuxolimab in advanced cancers. J lost 5 bases, V lost 4 bases, and 6 bases had no gene match. The length of the CDR3 is 15 residues. CDR1 is WNHNN and CDR2 is SYGVQD in the germline V gene (reference sequence). The repertoire was sequenced with immunoSEQ multiplex PCR; TCRdb's copy has only in-frame clones and lacks some. This sample has about 79,000 clones; more than 85% occur once, and the top ten carry around 7%. The material was CD4+ or CD8+ T cells sorted from blood, obtained in a trial of the OX40 agonist ivuxolimab. The TCR comes from an adult with an advanced solid tumor such as melanoma, head and neck, liver or kidney cancer. This chain uses TRBV10-1 with TRBJ2-1; 9 nucleotides line up with TRBD2. The CDR3 sequence: CASSGPGLADNEQFF. The DNA of the CDR3 is TGCGCCAGCAGTGGACCGGGACTAGCAGACAATGAGCAGTTCTTC.